This TCR beta chain was captured by sequencing in a study of shared clonotypes between healthy human individuals. About the study: CD4 naive and memory got three plates each, CD8 naive two, CD8 memory one. Study conclusions and caveats: Larger estimated richness was generally recorded for naive subsets relative to memory subsets.

The data were produced by immunoSEQ multiplex PCR, yet TCRdb's version contains in-frame clones alone and is incomplete. The sample lists around 560,000 clones; 95% were seen once. As defined, naive CD8 cells were CD45RO-negative and positively selected for CCR7, with terminally differentiated effector memory CD45RA+ cells excluded. Comments on this clone: Its antigen is unknown.

The sequenced sample consisted of naive CD8+ T cells sorted from blood. This receptor was obtained from a woman under 40 in good health.

Here the CDR3 reads CSVEAAGFGTQYF. CDR3 DNA: TGCAGCGTTGAAGCGGCGGGTTTTGGGACCCAGTACTTC. This chain joins TRBV29-1 and TRBJ2-5, with a weak D call TRBD2 (5 bases). This CDR3 contains 13 residues. Trimming pared 1 base from V and 7 bases from J, leaving 13 bases between. Per the germline V gene, CDR1 is SQVTM and CDR2 is ANQGSEA.